The following is a T cell receptor (beta chain) sequence with its context. Germline loops: CDR1 SGHRS, CDR2 YFSETQ. The trim removed 4 bases at V and 6 bases at J, leaving 14 bases unmatched. This CDR3 contains 18 residues. Primed by a sample-barcoded 5' primer and a J-beta primer mix, a second PCR proceeded for about 7 to 11 cycles. TCRdb itself ran the 5' RACE reads through MiXCR, one entry per CDR3 protein. This table holds 1.5 million to 2 million distinct CDR3 sequences, roughly 30% found once. The data were obtained in a study of blood T cells in healthy people across ages. V usage is TRBV5-1 and J usage is TRBJ2-2; 11 nucleotides align to TRBD2. The source is a woman aged 25 to 39 in good health. The material sequenced was blood. Written as DNA, the CDR3 is TGCGCCAGCAGCCCCCTCGCTACTAGCGGGAGTTTGTCCGGGGAGCTGTTTTTT. Its translation is CASSPLATSGSLSGELFF.